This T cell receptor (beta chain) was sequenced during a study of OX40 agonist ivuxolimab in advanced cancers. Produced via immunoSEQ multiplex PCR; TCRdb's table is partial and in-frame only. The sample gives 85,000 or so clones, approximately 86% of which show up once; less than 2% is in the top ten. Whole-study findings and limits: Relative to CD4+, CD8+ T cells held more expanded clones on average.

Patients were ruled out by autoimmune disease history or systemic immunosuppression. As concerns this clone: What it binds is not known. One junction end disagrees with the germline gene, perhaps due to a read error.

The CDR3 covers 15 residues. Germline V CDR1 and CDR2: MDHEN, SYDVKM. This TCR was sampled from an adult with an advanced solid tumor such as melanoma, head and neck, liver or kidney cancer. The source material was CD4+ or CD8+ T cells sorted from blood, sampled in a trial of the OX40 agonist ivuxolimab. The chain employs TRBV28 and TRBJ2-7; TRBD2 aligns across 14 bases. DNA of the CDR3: TGTGCCAGCAGTCACGCCCCCGGGACTAGCGGGGGTCCCGGCTTC. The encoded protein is CASSHAPGTSGGPGF. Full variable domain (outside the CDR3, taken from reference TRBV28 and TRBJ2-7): DVKVTQSSRYLVKRTGEKVFLECVQDMDHENMFWYRQDPGLGLRLIYFSYDVKMKEKGDIPEGYSVSREKKERFSLILESASTNQTSMYLCASSHAPGTSGGPGFGPGTRLTVT.